This entry is about one TCR beta chain. This clonotype was found a few times. Its cognate antigen has yet to be identified. No clone much larger than this one lies a single base away; base qualities are absent. Patients with hyperthyroidism were aged 18 to 65 years, had been newly diagnosed, and had a disease duration of less than 2 months. Patients were excluded if they had other autoimmune diseases, uncontrolled infections, pregnancy or lactation. Diagnosis was based on clinical symptoms, serum thyroxine, TRAb, thyroid ultrasound and orbital computed tomography. Trizol reagent was used to extract the total RNA, and its quality was then checked on an Agilent 2100 Bioanalyzer. Taken from cysteine to phenylalanine, the CDR3 has 17 residues. Only CDR3 DNA remains: 51 bases, in frame from the first base. Trimming accounts for 3 bases at V and 5 bases at J, while the number of junction bases matched to no gene is 14.

This sample stems from a study of Graves' ophthalmopathy and Graves' hyperthyroidism (dated by TCRdb to 2017 to 2018). About the full investigation: A patient counted as having stable hyperthyroidism if there was no progression to ophthalmopathy within 18 months of follow-up. The study used signatures of the TCR beta repertoire to tell Graves' ophthalmopathy apart from Graves' hyperthyroidism and to predict which patients would progress to ophthalmopathy. In total, approximately 140 blood samples were TCR-sequenced: fewer than 50 ophthalmopathy, some 75 hyperthyroidism and about 17 hyperthyroidism-to-ophthalmopathy patients. A discovery set of 100 patients (roughly 41 ophthalmopathy, 55 to 65 stable hyperthyroidism) was enrolled to explore V-J signatures distinguishing ophthalmopathy from hyperthyroidism. The independent validation cohort included approximately 19 hyperthyroidism patients plus 17 patients who later progressed from hyperthyroidism to ophthalmopathy. In a handful of hyperthyroidism patients, the T-cell repertoire of thyroid tissue was compared with the T-cell repertoire of blood. Following sample collection, hyperthyroidism patients were given methimazole at a starting dose of 30 mg daily, and ophthalmopathy patients were given high-dose intravenous methylprednisolone.

For repertoire sequencing, the TCR beta CDR3 regions were amplified from RNA transcripts. The first round of RT-PCR was done with HTBI primers and the Qiagen OneStep RT-PCR kit, and was followed by a second round of multiplex PCR, then size selection and purification. Libraries were sequenced on an Illumina HiSeq2000 using paired-end 100 bp reads. Per the authors' processing: SOAPnuke was used for read processing, and reads with adapters, uncalled bases, a mean Phred below 15, or no exact constant-primer or identifier match were discarded. COPE v1.2.5 was used to merge the high-quality paired reads. Unique nucleotide sequences were defined as clonotypes and aligned to IMGT TRB V, D and J references using MiTCR v1.1. Only V-J combinations with frequency above 0.0001 were analysed, covering around 99% of repertoires. A TCR clonal expansion and chaos score per V-J combination was defined as the ratio of F50 clonal expansion to chaos observed in the TCRdist matrix. Welch's t-statistics and random forest were used to reduce features to about a dozen V-J combinations, which were fed into a naive Bayes classifier. The Morisita-Horn index was used to measure how similar the thyroid and blood repertoires were. TCRdb trimmed the raw reads at Q25, called clones with MiXCR and kept productive beta chains. Rows with one shared CDR3 protein collapse into an entry with the most common genes and DNA. The V and J calls follow TCRdb's processing rather than the paper's. Recorded for this sample are around 1.1 million distinct CDR3 sequences; approximately 35% of them occurred a single time. The top ten constitute 8.5% to 14% of the sample.

Summary of the overall study and its limitations: No statistical method was used to predetermine the sample size, and group allocation was not hidden from the investigators. Among expanded thyroid clonotypes with frequency above 0.001, most also showed up in blood, which suggests that blood repertoires may reflect the thyroid immune response. The 13-signature model separated ophthalmopathy from stable hyperthyroidism with 85% to 90% sensitivity and less than 83% specificity in cross-validation, and 80%/75% in the test set. In validation, the model predicted ophthalmopathy progression with 55% to 71% sensitivity and approximately 75% specificity; roughly 11 predicted patients were CT-confirmed with GO in a median of 6.5 months.

The rearranged segments are TRBV12-3 or TRBV12-4 and TRBJ2-7, with 9 middle bases fitting TRBD1. The clonotype originates from an adult man with Graves' hyperthyroidism. The sequencing sample was made of peripheral blood or thyroid tissue (not recorded which). The DNA sequence reads TGTGCCAGCAGTTTTACTGAGACAGGGGGTTATGAGGACGAGCAGTACTTC. Its protein reads: CASSFTETGGYEDEQYF.